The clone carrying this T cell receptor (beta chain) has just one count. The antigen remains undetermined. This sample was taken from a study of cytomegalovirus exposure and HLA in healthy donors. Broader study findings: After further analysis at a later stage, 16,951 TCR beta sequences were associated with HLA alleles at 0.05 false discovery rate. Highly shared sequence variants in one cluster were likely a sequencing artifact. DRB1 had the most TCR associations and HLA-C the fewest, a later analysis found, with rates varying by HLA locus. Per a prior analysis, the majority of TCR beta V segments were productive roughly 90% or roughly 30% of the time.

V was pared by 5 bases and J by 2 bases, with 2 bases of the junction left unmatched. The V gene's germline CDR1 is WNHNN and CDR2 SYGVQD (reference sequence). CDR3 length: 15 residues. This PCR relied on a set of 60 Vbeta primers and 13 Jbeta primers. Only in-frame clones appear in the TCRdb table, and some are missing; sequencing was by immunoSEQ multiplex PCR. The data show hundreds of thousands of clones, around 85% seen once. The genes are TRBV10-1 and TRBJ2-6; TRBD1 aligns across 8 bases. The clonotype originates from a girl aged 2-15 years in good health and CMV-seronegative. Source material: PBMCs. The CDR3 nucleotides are TGCGCCAGCAGTCCAGGGGGCGCTGGGGCCAACGTCCTGACTTTC. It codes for CASSPGGAGANVLTF.